This T cell receptor (beta chain) comes out of a study of human T cells and chemical hapten exposure. Study observations and caveats: Expanded TCRs clustered into significantly more large CDR3 similarity groups than controls, the analysis revealed. TCRs above 1 in 1000 frequency did not change with DPC sensitization.

Time point defined: patch test 1, 2 weeks after DPC sensitization. The treatment denotes: therapeutic diphenylcyclopropenone sensitization with weekly scalp DPC. This clonotype showed up many times. The antigen remains unidentified. Each CDR3 protein gets one entry after TCRdb re-called the RACE reads with MiXCR. The table shows some 83,000 distinct CDR3 sequences, with around a tenth occurring only once. The germline V gene encodes CDR1 SGHTA and CDR2 FQGNSA. The CDR3 has 13 amino acids. The ends lost 4 bases at V and 15 bases at J; junction bases unmatched: 9. This TCR was sampled from a woman aged 45-65 years with alopecia areata. Some clones in this sample may be carry-over from other donors' samples. The chain links TRBV7-2 to TRBJ2-3; 11 positions match TRBD2. This specimen was whole blood, taken in connection with sensitization to the hapten diphenylcyclopropenone (DPC). The CDR3 spells CASSSDLLAGAYF. The CDR3 DNA sequence: TGTGCCAGCAGCTCGGACCTACTAGCGGGGGCATATTTT.